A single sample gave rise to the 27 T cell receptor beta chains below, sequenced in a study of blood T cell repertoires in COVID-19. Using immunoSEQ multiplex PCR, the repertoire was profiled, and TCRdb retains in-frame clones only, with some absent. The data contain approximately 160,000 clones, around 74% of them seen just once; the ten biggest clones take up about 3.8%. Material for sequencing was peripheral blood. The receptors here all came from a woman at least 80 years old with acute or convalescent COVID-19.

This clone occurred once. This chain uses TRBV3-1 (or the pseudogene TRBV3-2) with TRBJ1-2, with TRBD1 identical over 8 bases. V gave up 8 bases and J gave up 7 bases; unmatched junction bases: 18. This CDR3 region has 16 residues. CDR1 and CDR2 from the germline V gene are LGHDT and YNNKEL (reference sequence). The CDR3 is CASAEGGRGHSSGYTF. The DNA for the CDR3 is TGTGCCAGCGCAGAGGGTGGCAGGGGGCATTCGAGTGGCTACACCTTC.

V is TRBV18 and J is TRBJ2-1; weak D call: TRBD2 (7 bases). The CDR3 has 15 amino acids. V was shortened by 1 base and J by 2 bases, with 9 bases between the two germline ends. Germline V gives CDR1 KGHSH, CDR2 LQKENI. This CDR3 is CASSPQRDTYNEQFF. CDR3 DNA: TGTGCCAGCTCACCACAGCGGGACACCTACAATGAGCAGTTCTTC.

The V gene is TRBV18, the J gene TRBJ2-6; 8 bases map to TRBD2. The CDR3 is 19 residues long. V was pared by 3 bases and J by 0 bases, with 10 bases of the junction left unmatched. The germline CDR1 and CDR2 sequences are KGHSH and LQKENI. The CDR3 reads CASSPPGRAGSSGANVLTF. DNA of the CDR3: TGTGCCAGCTCACCCCCCGGGAGGGCGGGGAGCTCTGGGGCCAACGTCCTGACTTTC.

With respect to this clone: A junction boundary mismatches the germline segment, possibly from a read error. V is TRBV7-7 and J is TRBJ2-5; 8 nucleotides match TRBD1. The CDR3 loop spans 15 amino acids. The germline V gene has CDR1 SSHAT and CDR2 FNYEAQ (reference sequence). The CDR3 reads CASSLSGQGLETQYF. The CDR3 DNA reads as TGTGCTAGCAGCCTTTCCGGACAGGGATTAGAGACCCAGTACTTC.

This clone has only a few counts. CDR3 bases: TGTGCCAGCAGCACGAACCGCGGGGGGACGCAGTATTTT. It yields the protein CASSTNRGGTQYF. This rearrangement joins TRBV3-1 (or the pseudogene TRBV3-2) to TRBJ2-3; TRBD2 matches 8 bases. This CDR3 has 13 residues. Germline V CDR1 and CDR2: LGHDT, YNNKEL (reference sequence). V lost 5 bases and J lost 9; bases outside the gene matches: 7.

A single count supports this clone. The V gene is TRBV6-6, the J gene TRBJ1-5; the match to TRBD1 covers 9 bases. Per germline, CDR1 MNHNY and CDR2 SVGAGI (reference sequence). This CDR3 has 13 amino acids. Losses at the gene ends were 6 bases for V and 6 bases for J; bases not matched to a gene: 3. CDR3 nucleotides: TGTGCCAGCAGGGGACAGGGAATTCAGCCCCAGCATTTT. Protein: CASRGQGIQPQHF.

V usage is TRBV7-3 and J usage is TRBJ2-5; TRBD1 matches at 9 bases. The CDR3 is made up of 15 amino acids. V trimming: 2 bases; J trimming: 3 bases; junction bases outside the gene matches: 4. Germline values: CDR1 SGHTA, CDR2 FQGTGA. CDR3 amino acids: CASSLGTGSEETQYF. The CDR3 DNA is TGTGCCAGCAGCTTAGGGACAGGGAGTGAAGAGACCCAGTACTTC. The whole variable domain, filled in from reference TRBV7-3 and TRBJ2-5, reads GAGVSQTPSNKVTEKGKYVELRCDPISGHTALYWYRQSLGQGPEFLIYFQGTGAADDSGLPNDRFFAVRPEGSVSTLKIQRTERGDSAVYLCASSLGTGSEETQYFGPGTRLLVL.

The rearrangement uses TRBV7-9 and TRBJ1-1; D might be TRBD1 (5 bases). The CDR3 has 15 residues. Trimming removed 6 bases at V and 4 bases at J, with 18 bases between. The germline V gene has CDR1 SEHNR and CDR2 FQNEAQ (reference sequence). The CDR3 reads CASRFSIGGGTEAFF. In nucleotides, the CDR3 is TGTGCCAGCAGATTTAGTATCGGGGGAGGCACTGAAGCTTTCTTT.

As DNA, the CDR3 is TGTGCCTGGAGGGGACAGGGATTGAACACTGAAGCTTTCTTT. Its translation is CAWRGQGLNTEAFF. The chain couples TRBV30 to TRBJ1-1; 9 bases line up with TRBD1. The CDR3 is made up of 14 amino acids. With V trimmed by 3 bases and J by 0 bases, 2 bases remained unmatched. Germline CDR1 and CDR2: GTSNPN and SVGIG (reference sequence). Combining the CDR3 with reference TRBV30 and TRBJ1-1 gives the whole variable domain SQTIHQWPATLVQPVGSPLSLECTVEGTSNPNLYWYRQAAGRGLQLLFYSVGIGQISSEVPQNLSASRPQDRQFILSSKKLLLSDSGFYLCAWRGQGLNTEAFFGQGTRLTVV.

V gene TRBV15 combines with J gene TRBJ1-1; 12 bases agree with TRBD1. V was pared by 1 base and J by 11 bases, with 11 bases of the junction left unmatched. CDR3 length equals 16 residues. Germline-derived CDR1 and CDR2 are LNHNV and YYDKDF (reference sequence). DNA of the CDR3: TGTGCCACCAGCAGAGGTGGGGGACAGGGGGCGGTAAGGGCTTTCTTT. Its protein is CATSRGGGQGAVRAFF. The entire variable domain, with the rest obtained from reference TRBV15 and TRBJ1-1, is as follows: DAMVIQNPRYQVTQFGKPVTLSCSQTLNHNVMYWYQQKSSQAPKLLFHYYDKDFNNEADTPDNFQSRRPNTSFCFLDIRSPGLGDTAMYLCATSRGGGQGAVRAFFGQGTRLTVV.

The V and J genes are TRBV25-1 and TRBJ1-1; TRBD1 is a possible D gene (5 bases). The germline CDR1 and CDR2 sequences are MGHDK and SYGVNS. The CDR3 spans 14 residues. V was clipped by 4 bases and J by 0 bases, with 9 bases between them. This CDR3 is CASSAGQLNTEAFF. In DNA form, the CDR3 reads TGTGCCAGCAGTGCAGGACAACTGAACACTGAAGCTTTCTTT. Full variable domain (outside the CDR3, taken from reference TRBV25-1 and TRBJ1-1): EADIYQTPRYLVIGTGKKITLECSQTMGHDKMYWYQQDPGMELHLIHYSYGVNSTEKGDLSSESTVSRIRTEHFPLTLESARPSHTSQYLCASSAGQLNTEAFFGQGTRLTVV.

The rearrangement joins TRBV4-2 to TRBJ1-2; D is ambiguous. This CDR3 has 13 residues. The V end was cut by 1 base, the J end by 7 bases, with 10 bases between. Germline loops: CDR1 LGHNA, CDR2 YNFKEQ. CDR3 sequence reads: CASSQAEGAGYTF. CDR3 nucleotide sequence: TGTGCCAGCAGCCAAGCCGAAGGAGCTGGCTACACCTTC.

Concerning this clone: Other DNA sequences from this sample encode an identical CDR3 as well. CDR3 amino acids: CASSEGQGRSPLHF. The CDR3 region has the DNA TGTGCCAGCAGTGAAGGTCAGGGCCGTTCACCCCTCCACTTT. The chain is built from TRBV2 and TRBJ1-6, with D possibly TRBD1 on 5 matching bases. The germline CDR1 and CDR2 sequences are SNHLY and FYNNEI. The germline V and J ends were trimmed by 1 base and 9 bases, with 10 bases remaining between them. CDR3 size: 14 residues.

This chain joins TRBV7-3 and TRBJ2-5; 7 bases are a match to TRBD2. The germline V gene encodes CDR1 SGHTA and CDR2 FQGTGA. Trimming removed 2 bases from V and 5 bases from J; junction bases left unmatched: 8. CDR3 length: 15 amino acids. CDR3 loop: CASSLWGGSRETQYF. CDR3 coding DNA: TGTGCCAGCAGCTTATGGGGGGGATCGAGGGAGACCCAGTACTTC. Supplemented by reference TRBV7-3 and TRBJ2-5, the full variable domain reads GAGVSQTPSNKVTEKGKYVELRCDPISGHTALYWYRQSLGQGPEFLIYFQGTGAADDSGLPNDRFFAVRPEGSVSTLKIQRTERGDSAVYLCASSLWGGSRETQYFGPGTRLLVL.

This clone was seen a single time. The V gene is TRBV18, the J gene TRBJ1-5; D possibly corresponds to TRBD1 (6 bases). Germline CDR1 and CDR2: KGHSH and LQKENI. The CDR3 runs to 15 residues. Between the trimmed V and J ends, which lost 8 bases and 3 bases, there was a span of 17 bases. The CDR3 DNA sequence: TGTGCCAGCGCGATAGAACAGGGCCACAATCAGCCCCAGCATTTT. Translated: CASAIEQGHNQPQHF.

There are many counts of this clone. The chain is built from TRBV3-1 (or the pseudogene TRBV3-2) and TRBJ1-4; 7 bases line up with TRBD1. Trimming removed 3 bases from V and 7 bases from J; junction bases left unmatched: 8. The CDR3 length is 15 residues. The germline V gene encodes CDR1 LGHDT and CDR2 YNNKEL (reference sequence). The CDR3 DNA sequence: TGTGCCAGCAGCCAGGTGGACAGGACACCTGAAAAACTGTTTTTT. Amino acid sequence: CASSQVDRTPEKLFF.

The CDR3 bases are TGTGCCAGCAGCCAAGTTATGTCCACCGGGGAGCTGTTTTTT. This translates into CASSQVMSTGELFF. J is TRBJ2-2 and V is TRBV14; no clear D. This CDR3 spans 14 amino acids. V lost 1 base to trimming and J lost 4 bases, with 7 bases between them. In germline, CDR1 is SGHDN, CDR2 FVKESK. Full variable domain (remainder filled in from reference TRBV14 and TRBJ2-2): EAGVTQFPSHSVIEKGQTVTLRCDPISGHDNLYWYRRVMGKEIKFLLHFVKESKQDESGMPNNRFLAERTGGTYSTLKVQPAELEDSGVYFCASSQVMSTGELFFGEGSRLTVL.

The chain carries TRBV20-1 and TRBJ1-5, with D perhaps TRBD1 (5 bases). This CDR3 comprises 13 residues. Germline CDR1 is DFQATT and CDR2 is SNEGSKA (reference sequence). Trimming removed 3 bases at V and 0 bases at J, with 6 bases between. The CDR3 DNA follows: TGCAGTGCTAGTGGACATAGCAATCAGCCCCAGCATTTT. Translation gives CSASGHSNQPQHF.

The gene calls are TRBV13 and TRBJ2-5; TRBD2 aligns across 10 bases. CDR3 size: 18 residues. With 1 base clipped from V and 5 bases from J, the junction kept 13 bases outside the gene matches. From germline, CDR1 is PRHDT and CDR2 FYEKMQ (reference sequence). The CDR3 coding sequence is TGTGCCAGCAGCTTAGCTTTGACGCTAGCGGGAGAGCCCGAGACCCAGTACTTC. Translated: CASSLALTLAGEPETQYF.

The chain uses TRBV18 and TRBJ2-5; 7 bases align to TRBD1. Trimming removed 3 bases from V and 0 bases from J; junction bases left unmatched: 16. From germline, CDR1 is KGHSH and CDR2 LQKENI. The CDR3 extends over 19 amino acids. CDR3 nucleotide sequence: TGTGCCAGCTCACCTGGCGGACAGGTGGCTTTCGTTGACCAAGAGACCCAGTACTTC. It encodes CASSPGGQVAFVDQETQYF.

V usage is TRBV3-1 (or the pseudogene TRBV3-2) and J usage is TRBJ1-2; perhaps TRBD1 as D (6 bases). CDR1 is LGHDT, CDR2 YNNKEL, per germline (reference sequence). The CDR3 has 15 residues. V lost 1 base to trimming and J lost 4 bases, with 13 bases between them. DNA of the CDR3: TGTGCCAGCAGCCAAGGGGACATGATTAGCTATGGCTACACCTTC. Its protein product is CASSQGDMISYGYTF.

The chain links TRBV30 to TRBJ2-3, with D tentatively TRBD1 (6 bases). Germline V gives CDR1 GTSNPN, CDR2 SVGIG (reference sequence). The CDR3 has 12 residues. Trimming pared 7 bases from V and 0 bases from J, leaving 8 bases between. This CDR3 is CASGASTDTQYF. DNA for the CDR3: TGTGCCTCAGGGGCGAGCACAGATACGCAGTATTTT.

CDR3 in amino acids: CASSEWSSNTDTQYF. CDR3 sequence (DNA): TGTGCCAGCAGTGAATGGTCTAGTAACACAGATACGCAGTATTTT. The chain uses TRBV6-1 and TRBJ2-3; D is ambiguous. Trimming took 2 bases from V and 2 from J, leaving 11 bases between them. The CDR3 covers 15 residues. Germline V gene lookup returns CDR1 MNHNS and CDR2 SASEGT.

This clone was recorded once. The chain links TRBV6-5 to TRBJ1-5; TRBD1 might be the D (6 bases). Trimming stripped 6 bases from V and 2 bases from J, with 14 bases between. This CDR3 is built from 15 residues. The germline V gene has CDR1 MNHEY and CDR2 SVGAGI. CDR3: CASRAGSGGNQPQHF. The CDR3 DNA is TGTGCCAGCAGGGCAGGGTCAGGGGGCAATCAGCCCCAGCATTTT.

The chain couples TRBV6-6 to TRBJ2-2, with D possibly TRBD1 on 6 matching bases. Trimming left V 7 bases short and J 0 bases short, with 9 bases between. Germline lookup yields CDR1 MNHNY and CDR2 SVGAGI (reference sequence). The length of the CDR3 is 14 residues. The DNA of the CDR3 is TGTGCCAGCACCAGGGGAGCGAACACCGGGGAGCTGTTTTTT. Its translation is CASTRGANTGELFF.

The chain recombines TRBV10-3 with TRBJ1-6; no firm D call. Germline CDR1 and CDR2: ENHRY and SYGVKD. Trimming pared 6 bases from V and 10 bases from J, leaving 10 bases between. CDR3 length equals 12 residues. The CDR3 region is CAIRSEESPLHF. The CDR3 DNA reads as TGTGCCATCAGATCAGAGGAGTCACCCCTCCACTTT.

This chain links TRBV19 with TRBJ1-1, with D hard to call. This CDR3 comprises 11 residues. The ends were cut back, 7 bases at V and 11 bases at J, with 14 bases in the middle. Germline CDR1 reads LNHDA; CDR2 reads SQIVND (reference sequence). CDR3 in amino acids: CASIAFRTAFF. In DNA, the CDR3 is TGTGCCAGTATCGCGTTCCGAACGGCTTTCTTT.